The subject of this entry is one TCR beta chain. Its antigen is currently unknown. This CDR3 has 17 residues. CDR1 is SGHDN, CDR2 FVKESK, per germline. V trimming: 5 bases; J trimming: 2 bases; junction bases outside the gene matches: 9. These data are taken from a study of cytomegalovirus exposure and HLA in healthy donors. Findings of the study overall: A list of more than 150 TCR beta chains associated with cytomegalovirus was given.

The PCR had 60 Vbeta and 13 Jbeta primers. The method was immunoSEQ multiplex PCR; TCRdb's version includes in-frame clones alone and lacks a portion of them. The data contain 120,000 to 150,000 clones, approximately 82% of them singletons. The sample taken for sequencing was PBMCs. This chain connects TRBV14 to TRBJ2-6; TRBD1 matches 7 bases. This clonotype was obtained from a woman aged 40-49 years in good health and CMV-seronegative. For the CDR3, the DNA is TGTGCCAGCAGCTTCGACAGGGTATTGACTGGGGCCAACGTCCTGACTTTC. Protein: CASSFDRVLTGANVLTF.